This entry features one TCR beta chain sequence. This entry comes from a study of glioma-infiltrating T cells after dendritic cell vaccination. V was clipped by 7 bases and J by 1 base; unmatched bases: 4. Germline V gene data show CDR1 as GTSNPN and CDR2 as SVGIG (reference sequence). The CDR3 is 13 amino acids. This table comes from immunoSEQ multiplex PCR, and its TCRdb copy is limited to in-frame clones, with some not included. The table includes around 100,000 clones, more than 80% detected once. The material was blood, obtained before dendritic cell vaccination. This chain joins TRBV30 and TRBJ2-3; 8 positions agree with TRBD2. The TCR was taken from a human donor with glioblastoma. The CDR3: CASAGGRTDTQYF. Written as DNA, the CDR3 is TGTGCCTCTGCGGGGGGTCGCACAGATACGCAGTATTTT.